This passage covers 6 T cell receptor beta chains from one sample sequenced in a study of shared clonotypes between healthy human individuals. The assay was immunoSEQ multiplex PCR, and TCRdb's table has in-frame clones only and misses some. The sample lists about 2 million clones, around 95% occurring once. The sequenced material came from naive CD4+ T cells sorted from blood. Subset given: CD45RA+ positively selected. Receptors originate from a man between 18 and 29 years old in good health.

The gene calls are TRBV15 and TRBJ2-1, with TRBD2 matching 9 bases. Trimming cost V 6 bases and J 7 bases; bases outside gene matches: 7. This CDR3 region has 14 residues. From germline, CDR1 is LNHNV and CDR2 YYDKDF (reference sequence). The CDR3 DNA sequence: TGTGCCACCAGAATAGCGGGAGTTCGGAATGAGCAGTTCTTC. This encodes CATRIAGVRNEQFF.

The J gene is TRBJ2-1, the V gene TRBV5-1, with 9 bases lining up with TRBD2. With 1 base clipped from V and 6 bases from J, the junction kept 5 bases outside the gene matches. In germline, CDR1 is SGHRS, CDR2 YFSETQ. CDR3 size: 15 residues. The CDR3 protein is CASSLIAGGINEQFF. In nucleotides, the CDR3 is TGCGCCAGCAGCTTGATTGCGGGAGGGATCAATGAGCAGTTCTTC.

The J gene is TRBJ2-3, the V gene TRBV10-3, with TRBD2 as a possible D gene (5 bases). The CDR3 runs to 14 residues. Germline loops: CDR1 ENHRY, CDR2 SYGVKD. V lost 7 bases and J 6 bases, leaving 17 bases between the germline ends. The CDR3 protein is CAIKVGNQRDTQYF. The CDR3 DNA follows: TGTGCCATCAAGGTCGGGAACCAACGGGATACGCAGTATTTT.

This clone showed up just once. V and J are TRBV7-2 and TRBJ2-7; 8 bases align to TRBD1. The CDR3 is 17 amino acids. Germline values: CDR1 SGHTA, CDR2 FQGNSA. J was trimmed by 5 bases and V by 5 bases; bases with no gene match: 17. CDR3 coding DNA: TGTGCCAGCAGCATTTGGACAGGGAGTACTTTGTTCGACGAGCAGTACTTC. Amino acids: CASSIWTGSTLFDEQYF.

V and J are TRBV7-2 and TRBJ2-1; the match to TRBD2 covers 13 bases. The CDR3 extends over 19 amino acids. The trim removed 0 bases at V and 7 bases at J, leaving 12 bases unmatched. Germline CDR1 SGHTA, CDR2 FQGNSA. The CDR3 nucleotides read TGTGCCAGCAGCTTAGCCCCCCCTAGGACTAGCGGGAGTTTAAATGAGCAGTTCTTC. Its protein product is CASSLAPPRTSGSLNEQFF.

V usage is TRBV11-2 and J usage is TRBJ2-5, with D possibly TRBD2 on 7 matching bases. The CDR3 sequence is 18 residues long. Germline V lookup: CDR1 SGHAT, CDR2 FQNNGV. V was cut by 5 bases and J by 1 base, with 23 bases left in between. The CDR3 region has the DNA TGTGCCAGCAGCCCTCTTAGGGGGGGCCTAGCGGCCCAAGAGACCCAGTACTTC. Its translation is CASSPLRGGLAAQETQYF. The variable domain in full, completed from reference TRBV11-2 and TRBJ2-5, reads EAGVAQSPRYKIIEKRQSVAFWCNPISGHATLYWYQQILGQGPKLLIQFQNNGVVDDSQLPKDRFSAERLKGVDSTLKIQPAKLEDSAVYLCASSPLRGGLAAQETQYFGPGTRLLVL.